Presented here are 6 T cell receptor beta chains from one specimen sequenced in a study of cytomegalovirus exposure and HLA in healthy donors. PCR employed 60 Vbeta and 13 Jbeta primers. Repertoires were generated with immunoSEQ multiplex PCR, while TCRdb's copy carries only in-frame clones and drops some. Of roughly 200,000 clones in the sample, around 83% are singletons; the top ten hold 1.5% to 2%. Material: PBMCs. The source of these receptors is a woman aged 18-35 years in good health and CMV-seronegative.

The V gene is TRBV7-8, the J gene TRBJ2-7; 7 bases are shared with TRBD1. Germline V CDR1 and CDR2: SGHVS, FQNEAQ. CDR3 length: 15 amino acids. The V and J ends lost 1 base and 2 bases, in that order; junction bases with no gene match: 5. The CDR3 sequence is CASSLDRGPTYEQYF. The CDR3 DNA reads TGTGCCAGCAGCTTAGACAGGGGACCTACCTACGAGCAGTACTTC.

This chain's CDR3 is CASSREGGYEQFF. In DNA form, the CDR3 reads TGCGCCAGCAGCCGGGAGGGAGGGTATGAGCAGTTCTTC. The chain has TRBV4-3 and TRBJ2-1; TRBD2 matches 7 bases. Germline V CDR1 and CDR2: LGHNA, YSLEER. The CDR3 consists of 13 residues. J lost 8 bases, V lost 4 bases, and 5 bases had no gene match.

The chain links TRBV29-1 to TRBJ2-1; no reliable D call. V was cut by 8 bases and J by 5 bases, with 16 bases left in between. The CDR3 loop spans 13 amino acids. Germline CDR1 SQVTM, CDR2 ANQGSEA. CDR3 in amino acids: CSPVGTANNEQFF. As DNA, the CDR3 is TGCAGCCCCGTGGGCACAGCCAACAATGAGCAGTTCTTC.

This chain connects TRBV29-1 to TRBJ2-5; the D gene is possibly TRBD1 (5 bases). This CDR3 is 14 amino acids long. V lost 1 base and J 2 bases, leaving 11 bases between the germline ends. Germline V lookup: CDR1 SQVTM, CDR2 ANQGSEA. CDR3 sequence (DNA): TGCAGCGTTGAAGGGTCAGGGTTTCAAGAGACCCAGTACTTC. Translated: CSVEGSGFQETQYF.

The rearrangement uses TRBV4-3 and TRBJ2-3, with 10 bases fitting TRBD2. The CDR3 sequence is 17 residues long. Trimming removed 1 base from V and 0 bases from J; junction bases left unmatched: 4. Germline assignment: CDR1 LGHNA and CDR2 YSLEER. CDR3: CASSQGTSGASTDTQYF. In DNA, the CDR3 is TGCGCCAGCAGCCAAGGGACTAGCGGAGCTAGCACAGATACGCAGTATTTT.

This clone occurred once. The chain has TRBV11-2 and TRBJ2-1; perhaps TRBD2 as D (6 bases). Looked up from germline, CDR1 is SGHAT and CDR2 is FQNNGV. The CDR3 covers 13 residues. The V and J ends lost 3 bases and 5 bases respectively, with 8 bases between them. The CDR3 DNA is TGTGCCAGCAGCTTGGGACTTAACAATGAGCAGTTCTTC. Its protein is CASSLGLNNEQFF.